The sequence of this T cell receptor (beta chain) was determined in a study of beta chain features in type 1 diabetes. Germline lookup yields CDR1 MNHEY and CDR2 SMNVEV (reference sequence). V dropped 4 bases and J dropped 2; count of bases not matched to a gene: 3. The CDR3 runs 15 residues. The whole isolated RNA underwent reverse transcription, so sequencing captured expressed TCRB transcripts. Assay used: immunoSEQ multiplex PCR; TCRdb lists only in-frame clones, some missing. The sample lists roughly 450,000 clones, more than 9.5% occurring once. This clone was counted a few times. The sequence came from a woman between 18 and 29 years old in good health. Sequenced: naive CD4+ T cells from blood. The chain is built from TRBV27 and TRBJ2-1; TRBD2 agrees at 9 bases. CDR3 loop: CASSSRLAAYNEQFF. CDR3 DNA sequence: TGTGCCAGCAGTTCTCGACTAGCGGCCTACAATGAGCAGTTCTTC.